This TCR beta chain originates from a study of technical replicates of blood from a handful of donors. TCRdb's copy holds only in-frame clones and misses some; the assay was immunoSEQ multiplex PCR. The sample holds 60,000 to 90,000 clones, 95% to 98% seen once. V lost 1 base and J lost 9, with 13 bases in between. Germline loops: CDR1 SNHLY, CDR2 FYNNEI. This CDR3 spans 15 amino acids. The chain links TRBV2 to TRBJ1-6, with no clear D. The clonotype originates from a human donor in good health. Sequencing input: T cells isolated from PBMCs. The DNA for the CDR3 is TGTGCCAGCAGTGAAGACCGCTTGGGAGGTTCACCCCTCCACTTT. Translating it yields CASSEDRLGGSPLHF.